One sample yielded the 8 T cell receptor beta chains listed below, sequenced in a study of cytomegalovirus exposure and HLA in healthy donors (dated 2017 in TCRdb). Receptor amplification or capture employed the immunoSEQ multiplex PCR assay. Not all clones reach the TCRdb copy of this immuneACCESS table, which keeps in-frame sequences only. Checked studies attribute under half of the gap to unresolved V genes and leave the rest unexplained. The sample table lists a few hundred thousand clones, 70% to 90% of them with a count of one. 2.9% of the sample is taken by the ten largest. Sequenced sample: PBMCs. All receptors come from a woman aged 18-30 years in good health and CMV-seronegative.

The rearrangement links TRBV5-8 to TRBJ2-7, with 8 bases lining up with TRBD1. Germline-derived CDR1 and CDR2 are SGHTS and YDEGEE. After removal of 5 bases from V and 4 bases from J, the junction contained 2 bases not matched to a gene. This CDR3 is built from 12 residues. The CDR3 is CASRRQGYEQYF. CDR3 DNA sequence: TGTGCCAGCAGACGACAGGGGTACGAGCAGTACTTC.

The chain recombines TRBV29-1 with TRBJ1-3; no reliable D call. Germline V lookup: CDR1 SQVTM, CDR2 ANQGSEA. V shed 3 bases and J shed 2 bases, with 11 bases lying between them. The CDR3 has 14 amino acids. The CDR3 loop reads CSVDGTVAGNTIYF. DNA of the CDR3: TGCAGCGTTGACGGTACAGTCGCTGGAAACACCATATATTTT.

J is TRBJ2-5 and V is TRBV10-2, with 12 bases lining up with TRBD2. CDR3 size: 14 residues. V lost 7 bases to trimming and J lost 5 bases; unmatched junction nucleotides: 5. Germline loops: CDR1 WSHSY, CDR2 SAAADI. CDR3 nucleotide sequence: TGCGCCAGCAAACTAGCGGGAGGTACGGAGACCCAGTACTTC. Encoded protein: CASKLAGGTETQYF.

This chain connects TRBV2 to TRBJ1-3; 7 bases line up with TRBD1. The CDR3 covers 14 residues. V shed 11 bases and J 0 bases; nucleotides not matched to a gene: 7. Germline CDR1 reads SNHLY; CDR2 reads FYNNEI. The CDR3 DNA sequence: TGTGCCGCCTACAGGGGACTCTCTGGAAACACCATATATTTT. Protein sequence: CAAYRGLSGNTIYF.

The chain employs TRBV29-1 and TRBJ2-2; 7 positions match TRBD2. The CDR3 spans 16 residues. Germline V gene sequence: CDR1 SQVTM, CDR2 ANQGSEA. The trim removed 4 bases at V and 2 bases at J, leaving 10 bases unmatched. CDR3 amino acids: CSVAVPRGGNTGELFF. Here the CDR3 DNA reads TGCAGCGTTGCCGTCCCCCGCGGGGGAAACACCGGGGAGCTGTTTTTT.

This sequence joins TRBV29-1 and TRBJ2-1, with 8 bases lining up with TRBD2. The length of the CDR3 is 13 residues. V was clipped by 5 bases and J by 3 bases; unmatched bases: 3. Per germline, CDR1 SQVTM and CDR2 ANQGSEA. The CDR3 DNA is TGCAGCGTTCTAGCGGGTGGCTACAATGAGCAGTTCTTC. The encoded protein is CSVLAGGYNEQFF.

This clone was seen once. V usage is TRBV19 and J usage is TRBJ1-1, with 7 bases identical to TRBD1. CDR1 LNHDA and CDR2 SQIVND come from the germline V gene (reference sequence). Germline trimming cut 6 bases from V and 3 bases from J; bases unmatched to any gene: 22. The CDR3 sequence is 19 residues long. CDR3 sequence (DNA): TGTGCCAGTAGCACCGACAGCAGATGGGCCGGGACAGAGGACACTGAAGCTTTCTTT. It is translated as CASSTDSRWAGTEDTEAFF.

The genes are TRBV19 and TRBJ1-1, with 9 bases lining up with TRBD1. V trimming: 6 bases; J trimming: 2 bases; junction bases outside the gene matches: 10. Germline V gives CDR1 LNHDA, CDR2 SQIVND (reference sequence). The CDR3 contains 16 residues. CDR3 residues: CASRSSRQGGNTEAFF. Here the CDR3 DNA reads TGTGCCAGTAGATCGTCCAGACAGGGGGGTAACACTGAAGCTTTCTTT.